This entry concerns a single T cell receptor beta chain. Its binding antigen is unknown. Per-nucleotide qualities are absent, and no much larger clonotype sits a single base away. This sample was taken from a study of cytomegalovirus exposure and HLA in healthy donors (dated by TCRdb to the late 2010s). Turning to the overall study: According to a later analysis, one platform produced both the roughly 120 validation repertoires and the 700 or so repertoires of the first cohort. The study aimed to test whether signatures of past pathogen exposure could be identified by cataloging public T cell receptors. Along with the approximately 650-subject first cohort, a separate validation cohort of about 110 different subjects was used. The study combined high-throughput TCR immunosequencing, statistical association of individual TCRs with disease status, and machine learning to predict cytomegalovirus infection status.

What the study reported, not specific to this receptor: Cytomegalovirus status was reported to be diagnosed by the classifier with high specificity and sensitivity in both the original and validation cohorts. All 110 or so repertoires were used to score co-occurrence in the validation cohort in a later analysis, because that analysis had no HLA typing for the cohort. Across donors, most TCR sequences were observed very rarely, whereas some public TCRs were present in many individuals. A total of about 180 TCR beta chains were listed by the study as associated with cytomegalovirus. A later analysis found that TCRs clustered in the first cohort also tended to co-occur in the roughly 120 validation repertoires, with 94% of cluster scores above 0. In vitro tests confirmed that a few of the cytomegalovirus-associated TCR beta chains recognize cytomegalovirus antigens. It was suggested by the authors that the approach could potentially be generalized to other disease states and immunological phenotypes.

Separate from the approximately 700-subject first cohort, the validation cohort of some 130 subjects was the group to which the donors belonged. The library was generated by the immunoSEQ multiplex PCR assay. The study's own analysis went as follows. A statistical classification framework was developed to diagnose cytomegalovirus status using the catalog of TCR beta chain sequences. TCRdb obtained this table from immuneACCESS and retained in-frame rearrangements with V and J assigned. These tables miss some clones; where compared with another copy, unresolved V genes account for less than half of the shortfall, and the remainder is unexplained. V and J calls and clone size are as listed in that table; D and trimming were resolved from the DNA. For this sample the table gives around 250,000 clones, of which 85% to 90% were detected only once. The ten largest clones capture about 0.36% of the sample.

The sequencing sample was made of PBMCs. The origin of this receptor is a woman between 18 and 29 years old in good health and CMV-seronegative.

The CDR3 has the sequence CAWSVHMGELFF. At the DNA level, the sequence is TGTGCCTGGAGTGTACATATGGGGGAGCTGTTTTTT. The sequence links TRBV30 to TRBJ2-2; no D segment can be confidently identified. CDR3 length: 12 amino acids, cysteine to phenylalanine. Of the read, only the CDR3 DNA is kept; its 36 bases are in frame from base 1. The V and J ends are trimmed by 0 bases and 8 bases, leaving 7 bases between them. According to the germline V gene (reference sequence), CDR1 reads GTSNPN and CDR2 reads SVGIG.